The sample holds a few counts of the clone carrying this T cell receptor (beta chain). No antigen is known for it. The library was prepared for alpha chains; this beta chain is a stray read, so its frequency means little. The data stem from a study of spatial heterogeneity in lung cancer. Study in general: Detected sequences consistently included more beta-chain ones than alpha-chain ones.

Time point here: sample taken at primary tumor resection. Samples were donated by 72 untreated early-stage non-small cell lung cancer patients. Every individual TCR cDNA molecule carried its own unique molecular identifier, which allowed correction of PCR and sequencing errors. TCRdb independently ran MiXCR on the 5' RACE reads; one entry per CDR3 protein. The data contain 120 to 150 distinct CDR3 sequences, 30% to 40% of them singletons. General observations from the study: Mutation tallies in tumors tracked expanded intratumoral alpha and beta TCR counts.

V dropped 6 bases and J dropped 0 bases, with 11 bases sitting between them. CDR3 size: 14 residues. This specimen consisted of lung tumor tissue, obtained at surgery. This clonotype originated in a female donor with early-stage non-small cell lung cancer. The J gene is TRBJ2-5, the V gene TRBV12-3 or TRBV12-4; the D gene is possibly TRBD1 (5 bases). The CDR3 region is CASSPPDNQETQYF. The CDR3 DNA sequence: TGTGCCAGCAGCCCCCCGGACAACCAAGAGACCCAGTACTTC.